This T cell receptor (beta chain) was sequenced for a study of PD-1 blockade in classical Hodgkin lymphoma. Study observations and caveats: The CD4+ diversity rise by C4D1 was clearest in complete responders. Baseline diversity in complete responders resembled that of newly diagnosed patients. Reported findings placed baseline TCR diversity lower in newly diagnosed patients (compared with healthy donors).

Every patient relapsed after autologous stem cell transplantation, and brentuximab vedotin exposure varied. Responses achieved at best were complete response, partial response or progressive disease. A remark on this clone: The antigen remains undetermined.

CDR1 and CDR2 from the germline V gene are SGHRS and YFSETQ. The length of the CDR3 is 15 residues. Losses at the gene ends were 0 bases for V and 1 base for J; bases not matched to a gene: 0. The assay was immunoSEQ multiplex PCR, and TCRdb's table has in-frame clones only and misses some. The data show tens of thousands of clones, 85% to 95% seen once. The V and J genes are TRBV5-1 and TRBJ2-2; 7 nucleotides line up with TRBD1. This receptor was identified in a human donor with classical Hodgkin lymphoma. The source was peripheral blood mononuclear cells (PBMCs), collected at baseline. This CDR3 reads CASSLGTGNTGELFF. As DNA, the CDR3 is TGCGCCAGCAGCTTGGGGACAGGGAACACCGGGGAGCTGTTTTTT.